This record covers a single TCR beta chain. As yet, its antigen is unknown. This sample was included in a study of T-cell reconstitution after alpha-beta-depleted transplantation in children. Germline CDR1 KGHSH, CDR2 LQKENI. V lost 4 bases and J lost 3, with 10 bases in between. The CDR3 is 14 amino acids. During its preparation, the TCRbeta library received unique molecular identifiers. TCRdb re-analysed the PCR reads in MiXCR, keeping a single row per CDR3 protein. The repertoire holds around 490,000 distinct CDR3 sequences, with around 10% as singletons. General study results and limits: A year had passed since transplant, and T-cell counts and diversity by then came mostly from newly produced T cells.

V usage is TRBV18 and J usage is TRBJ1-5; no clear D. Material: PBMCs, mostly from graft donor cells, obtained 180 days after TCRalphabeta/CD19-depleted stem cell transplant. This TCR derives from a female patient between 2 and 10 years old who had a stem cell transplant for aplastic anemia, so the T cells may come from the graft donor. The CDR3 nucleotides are TGTGCCAGCTCACTTATAGGGCCCAATCAGCCCCAGCATTTT. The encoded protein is CASSLIGPNQPQHF.